Included here is one T cell receptor (beta chain) sequence, with context. The clone's antigen remains unknown. No base-level quality is on record; no much larger clone is a single base apart. This entry is derived from a study of T cell responses to AZD1222 COVID-19 vaccine (dated by TCRdb to the early 2020s). Looking at the study overall: AZD1222 recipients given second doses at about 4 weeks or at about 12 weeks were pooled, since spike-specific TCR depth and breadth were not found to differ between the two schedules. TCR sequencing was performed for 230 to 250 trial participants, of whom about 210 were given two doses of AZD1222 and roughly 25 were given two doses of MenACWY control vaccine. Trial participants were enrolled by age into subgroups of 18-55, 56-69 and 70-plus years, and around 150, 28 and 57 TCR-sequenced participants, respectively, were included in these subgroups. The full study reports these points: Reportedly, close to half of the unique spike-specific TCRs recognized epitopes lying outside the regions that are mutated in the B.1.351 and B.1.1.7 variants. After two AZD1222 doses, both the breadth and the depth of spike-specific TCRs were significantly higher than at day 0 and than in MenACWY recipients. The whole spike protein was spanned by vaccine-associated CD4 TCRs, and dominant responses were seen in regions 160-218 and 743-854. Because no day 14 peak-response samples were available, the repertoires could be characterized only after the peak T cell response. The 56-69-year group was small, and its depth increase did not reach significance, likely because of low power. Participants were mostly white British and included more females than males, and it was suggested by the authors that clonal diversity may have been underestimated. Only a handful of AZD1222 recipients were SARS-CoV-2 seropositive at baseline, limiting conclusions about previously exposed vaccinees.

Explained via the paper, the time point label denotes: baseline before first vaccination. Vaccinee samples came from UK trials COV001 and COV002, including a single-blind randomized controlled phase 2/3 trial of AZD1222 (ChAdOx1 nCoV-19) in healthy adults. Trial participant PBMC samples were collected at day 0 and day 28 after the second dose for TCRbeta chain sequencing. The CDR3 regions of human TCRbeta chains were analyzed by immunosequencing. The paper's processing steps were these. TCRs in the repertoires were matched against a reference library of SARS-CoV-2-specific TCRs that had been generated with the MIRA antigen-specificity platform. Breadth was defined as the fraction of unique TCRs that were SARS-CoV-2-associated. Depth was defined as the fraction of total T cells that were SARS-CoV-2-associated. Using the MIRA data, every spike-specific TCR was mapped to the spike region that the TCR reacted to and assigned to either a CD4 or a CD8 class. Log10-transformed breadth and depth values were compared by one-way ANOVA with Sidak's multiple comparisons tests. Not all clones reach the TCRdb copy of this immuneACCESS table, which keeps in-frame sequences only. Checked studies attribute under half of the gap to unresolved V genes and leave the rest unexplained. V and J calls plus clone size are reproduced from that table; the DNA served to infer D and trimming. This sample is represented by 150,000 to 200,000 clones; approximately 90% of them were singletons. The ten biggest clones cover 1.1% to 1.5% of the sample.

The CDR3 holds 13 amino acids from the cysteine to the phenylalanine. Only the CDR3 DNA stays, 39 bases, in frame from base 1. CDR1 and CDR2 (SNHLY, FYNNEI) derive from the germline V gene. The V end loses 3 bases and the J end loses 3 bases, and a stretch of 8 bases separates them. Here the chain combines TRBV2 and TRBJ1-2; the D gene assignment is ambiguous. The sequence came from an adult in good health. Source: peripheral blood, taken on day 0 of AZD1222 vaccination. The DNA sequence is TGTGCCAGCAGTGAGGCCAGGCACTATGGCTACACCTTC. This yields the protein CASSEARHYGYTF.